This T cell receptor beta chain was recovered during a study of CD8+ T cells in alopecia areata. Overall study findings and caveats: Sequencing of scalp samples also includes resident alphabeta T cells from normal skin. Greater clonality was observed in lesional scalp samples, especially alopecia totalis/universalis, versus normal scalp. Patients showed less clear TCR sequence sharing than mice, possibly partly because of HLA diversity.

Sequencing templates came from extracted RNA that was reverse transcribed into cDNA. Using immunoSEQ multiplex PCR, the repertoire was profiled, and TCRdb retains in-frame clones only, with some absent. The sample lists about 150,000 clones; 62% were seen once. Cell sorting on a FACSAria was used to separate CD4+ and CD8+ T cells from the PBMCs. Trimming stripped 5 bases from V and 3 bases from J, with 5 bases between. CDR3 length: 11 residues. CDR1 and CDR2 (germline): SGHVS, FQNEAQ. Comment on this clone: Its antigen is not known.

Sequenced sample: CD8+ T cells sorted from blood. The chain uses TRBV7-8 and TRBJ2-7, with D unresolved. This TCR derives from a human donor in good health. CDR3 sequence: CASSPNYEQYF. Here the CDR3 DNA reads TGTGCCAGCAGCCCGAACTACGAGCAGTACTTC.